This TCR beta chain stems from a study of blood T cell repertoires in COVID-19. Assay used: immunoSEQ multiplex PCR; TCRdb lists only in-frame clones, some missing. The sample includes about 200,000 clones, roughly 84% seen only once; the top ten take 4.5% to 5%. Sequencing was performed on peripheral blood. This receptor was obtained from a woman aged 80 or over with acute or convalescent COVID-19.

CDR3 loop: CASSFLDSYGYTF. DNA for the CDR3: TGTGCCAGCAGCTTCCTAGACAGCTATGGCTACACCTTC. The J gene is TRBJ1-2, the V gene TRBV9; D perhaps matches TRBD1 (5 bases). V lost 4 bases, J lost 4 bases, and 11 bases lay in between. Germline CDR1 reads SGDLS; CDR2 reads YYNGEE. This CDR3 has 13 amino acids.